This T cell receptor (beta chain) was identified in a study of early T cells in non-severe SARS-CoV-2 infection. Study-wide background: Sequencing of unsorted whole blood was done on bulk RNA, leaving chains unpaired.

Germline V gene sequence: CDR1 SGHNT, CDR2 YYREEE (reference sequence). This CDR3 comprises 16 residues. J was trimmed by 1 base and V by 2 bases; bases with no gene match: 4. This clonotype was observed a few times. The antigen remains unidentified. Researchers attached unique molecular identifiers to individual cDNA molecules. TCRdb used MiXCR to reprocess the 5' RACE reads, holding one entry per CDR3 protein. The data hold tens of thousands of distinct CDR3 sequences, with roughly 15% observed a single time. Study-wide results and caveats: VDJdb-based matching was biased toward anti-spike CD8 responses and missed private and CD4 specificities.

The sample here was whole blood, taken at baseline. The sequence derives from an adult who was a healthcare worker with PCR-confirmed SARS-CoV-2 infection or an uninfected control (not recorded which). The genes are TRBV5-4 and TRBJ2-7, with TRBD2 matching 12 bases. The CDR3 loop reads CASSFTGTSGSYEQYF. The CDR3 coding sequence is TGTGCCAGCAGCTTCACCGGGACTAGCGGGTCCTACGAGCAGTACTTC.